There are a few counts of the clone carrying this TCR beta chain. Antigen: not known. This CDR3 is also generated by other DNA sequences in the sample. These data are taken from a study of beta chain features in type 1 diabetes. Study-wide findings and caveats: Shorter templates might be favored by PCR, equally in patients and controls. Shorter TCRB CDR3s, moderately but significantly so, were found in Type 1 diabetes patients in all four CD4+ subsets. The naive, central memory and Treg TCRB repertoires of patients appeared to be more similar to one another than those of healthy donors.

Averaging roughly 120 mL, one heparinised blood draw came from each individual donor. Sorting that relied on CD45RO/CCR7/CD25/CD127/CD95/CD27 yielded CD4+ naive, central memory, regulatory and stem cell-like memory cells. What was sequenced were expressed TCRB transcripts, since all of the isolated RNA had been reverse transcribed. Clones were read by immunoSEQ multiplex PCR, and TCRdb kept only the in-frame ones, dropping some. The repertoire consists of a few hundred thousand clones, with 13% to 15% occurring once and the leading ten covering roughly 0.018%. Sequenced: naive CD4+ T cells from blood. This TCR derives from a man aged 30-40 years with type 1 diabetes.

In DNA form, the CDR3 reads TGTGCCAGCAGTTACTCCGGGGGGACTGAAGCTTTCTTT. The encoded protein is CASSYSGGTEAFF. The V call is TRBV6-5, the J call TRBJ1-1; D may be TRBD1 (5 bases). CDR3 length: 13 residues. Germline V gene sequence: CDR1 MNHEY, CDR2 SVGAGI. The V end lost 0 bases, the J end lost 5 bases, and 7 bases lay between the germline ends.